This TCR beta chain derives from a study of STAT3 mutations in large granular lymphocyte leukemia. Study background: More than half of T-LGLL patients received immunosuppressive therapy. General study results and limits: A small but highly pathogenic clone may have been missed. Every T-cell large granular lymphocyte leukemia patient had at least one immunodominant TCR beta clonotype. No sample exists from the first appearance of each clone.

The data were produced by immunoSEQ multiplex PCR, yet TCRdb's version contains in-frame clones alone and is incomplete. This table has tens of thousands of clones, roughly 88% appearing once. For this clone: As yet, its antigen is unknown.

This CDR3 is built from 14 residues. Germline CDR1 and CDR2: MNHEY and SVGAGI. V gave up 4 bases and J gave up 7 bases; unmatched junction bases: 4. This TCR came from a human donor with T large granular lymphocyte leukemia. Some clones in this sample may be carry-over from other donors' samples. The chain joins TRBV6-5 to TRBJ1-2; 12 nucleotides agree with TRBD1. Source material: PBMCs. CDR3 nucleotide sequence: TGTGCCAGCAGTTCGGGGACAGGGGGCTTTGGCTACACCTTC. This codes for CASSSGTGGFGYTF.